This section outlines one T cell receptor (beta chain) sequence together with its context. Its matching antigen is unknown. CDR3 length: 17 amino acids. In germline, CDR1 is LNHDA, CDR2 SQIVND (reference sequence). Trimming cost V 1 base and J 6 bases; bases outside gene matches: 12. These data are taken from a study of glioma-infiltrating T cells. The study's findings and limits: Gliomas, especially low-grade, showed above-expected tissue-blood divergence; non-neoplastic patients showed below.

TCR alpha and beta CDR3 regions were amplified from RNA using iRepertoire nested multiplex PCR. MiXCR was run by TCRdb on the multiplex PCR reads, yielding one entry per CDR3 protein. The sample carries some 160,000 distinct CDR3 sequences, around 40% recorded once. The TCR was taken from a human donor with low-grade glioma or glioblastoma, undergoing nonglioma brain surgery, or in good health (not recorded which). J is TRBJ2-1 and V is TRBV19; 7 nucleotides align to TRBD2. Sequenced: glioma tissue, nonneoplastic brain tissue, or PBMCs (not recorded which). The CDR3 coding sequence is TGTGCCAGTAGTATAGTTGGGTCGGGAGGACCCCTCAATGAGCAGTTCTTC. Protein product: CASSIVGSGGPLNEQFF.